These 30 T cell receptor beta chains were all obtained from the same sample, sequenced in a study of CD8+ T cells in alopecia areata. Regarding treatment: oral pan-JAK inhibitor, 5-10 mg twice daily. The authors extracted RNA and reverse transcribed it into cDNA as the sequencing template. This table comes from immunoSEQ multiplex PCR, and its TCRdb copy is limited to in-frame clones, with some not included. The sample yields under 150,000 clones, approximately 53% seen once. The sample in question was CD4+ T cells sorted from blood, obtained at week 4, from a patient treated with tofacitinib. These receptors all come from a human donor with alopecia areata.

The chain recombines TRBV29-1 with TRBJ1-2; D is unresolved. Germline CDR1 and CDR2: SQVTM and ANQGSEA. The V gene lost 6 bases and the J gene lost 0 bases, with 11 bases spanning the gap. CDR3 length equals 13 residues. For the CDR3, the DNA is TGCAGCGTCGGGTTATTGGCTAACTATGGCTACACCTTC. This gives the protein CSVGLLANYGYTF.

J is TRBJ1-2 and V is TRBV30; D uncertain. Deletions cut 0 bases from V and 8 bases from J, with 10 bases between. This CDR3 region has 12 residues. Germline V CDR1 and CDR2: GTSNPN, SVGIG (reference sequence). The CDR3: CAWSVTERGYTF. The CDR3 DNA reads TGTGCCTGGAGTGTAACCGAGCGGGGCTACACCTTC.

Comments on this clone: Other DNA sequences in the same sample also yield this CDR3. The rearrangement joins TRBV7-9 to TRBJ2-5; D is unresolved. Germline V lookup: CDR1 SEHNR, CDR2 FQNEAQ (reference sequence). The ends were cut back, 1 base at V and 2 bases at J, with 8 bases in the middle. The CDR3 contains 14 residues. The CDR3 DNA follows: TGTGCCAGCAGCTTAGGGTACCAACAAGAGACCCAGTACTTC. Residues: CASSLGYQQETQYF.

This clone was recorded many times. The chain employs TRBV21-1 and TRBJ2-5. TRBV21-1 is a documented pseudogene. CDR3 size: 14 residues. The CDR3, as DNA: TGTGCCAGCAGCAAATTGGACGGCCAGGAGACCCAGTACTTC. Amino acid sequence: CASSKLDGQETQYF.

This clone was counted only a few times. This rearrangement joins TRBV30 to TRBJ2-7, with D unresolved. Trimming cost V 3 bases and J 6 bases, with 15 bases left between them. The germline CDR1 and CDR2 sequences are GTSNPN and SVGIG (reference sequence). The CDR3 is made up of 13 amino acids. CDR3 protein: CAWSASVSREQYF. CDR3 nucleotides: TGTGCCTGGAGCGCCTCGGTTAGCCGCGAGCAGTACTTC. The full variable domain, rest sourced from reference TRBV30 and TRBJ2-7, is SQTIHQWPATLVQPVGSPLSLECTVEGTSNPNLYWYRQAAGRGLQLLFYSVGIGQISSEVPQNLSASRPQDRQFILSSKKLLLSDSGFYLCAWSASVSREQYFGPGTRLTVT.

The J gene is TRBJ2-7, the V gene TRBV29-1; the match to TRBD1 covers 7 bases. Germline V gene sequence: CDR1 SQVTM, CDR2 ANQGSEA. With 4 bases clipped from V and 4 bases from J, the junction kept 10 bases outside the gene matches. The CDR3 runs 14 residues. In DNA, the CDR3 is TGCAGCGTTGTTATTTCTGGGACAGCTTACGAGCAGTACTTC. This translates into CSVVISGTAYEQYF.

The chain carries TRBV27 and TRBJ1-4, with no clear D. The CDR3 runs 13 residues. CDR1 and CDR2 (germline): MNHEY, SMNVEV (reference sequence). V lost 2 bases to trimming and J lost 5 bases, with 6 bases between them. The CDR3 nucleotides read TGTGCCAGCAGTTTAGTTCAGAATGAAAAACTGTTTTTT. This codes for CASSLVQNEKLFF. Filled out from reference TRBV27 and TRBJ1-4, the complete variable domain reads EAQVTQNPRYLITVTGKKLTVTCSQNMNHEYMSWYRQDPGLGLRQIYYSMNVEVTDKGDVPEGYKVSRKEKRNFPLILESPSPNQTSLYFCASSLVQNEKLFFGSGTQLSVL.

Many counts were recorded for this clone. This chain uses TRBV2 with TRBJ1-3; 7 nucleotides align to TRBD1. Germline assignment: CDR1 SNHLY and CDR2 FYNNEI. V lost 5 bases to trimming and J lost 2 bases; unmatched junction nucleotides: 3. CDR3 length equals 14 residues. The CDR3 spells CASSQGQTGNTIYF. The CDR3 DNA follows: TGTGCCAGCAGTCAGGGACAGACTGGAAACACCATATATTTT.

V is TRBV9 and J is TRBJ2-7, with D maybe TRBD2 (6 bases). Germline V CDR1 and CDR2: SGDLS, YYNGEE. The CDR3 consists of 14 residues. Between the trimmed V and J ends, which lost 4 bases and 4 bases, there was a span of 15 bases. The CDR3 region has the DNA TGTGCCAGCAGCCCCAGAGGGGCGGGATACGAGCAGTACTTC. Its protein is CASSPRGAGYEQYF.

V and J are TRBV6-4 and TRBJ2-5; no clear D gene. CDR1 MRHNA and CDR2 SNTAGT come from the germline V gene. V shed 3 bases and J shed 7 bases, with 12 bases lying between them. The CDR3 is 13 amino acids. The CDR3 loop reads CASSEGPSRTQYF. CDR3 coding DNA: TGTGCCAGCAGTGAAGGACCGTCTAGGACCCAGTACTTC.

The chain employs TRBV5-1 and TRBJ2-2, with TRBD1 matching over 7 bases. The germline CDR1 and CDR2 sequences are SGHRS and YFSETQ. The CDR3 consists of 17 residues. V lost 6 bases and J lost 0; bases outside the gene matches: 11. The CDR3: CASNPSGGIANTGELFF. The CDR3 DNA sequence: TGCGCCAGCAACCCATCAGGGGGTATCGCGAACACCGGGGAGCTGTTTTTT.

This clone has more than one count but fewer than ten. The chain combines TRBV5-5 with TRBJ2-1; the match to TRBD1 covers 8 bases. The CDR3 is 18 amino acids. With V trimmed by 2 bases and J by 0 bases, 10 bases remained unmatched. CDR1 and CDR2 (germline): SGHKS, YYEKEE (reference sequence). In DNA form, the CDR3 reads TGTGCCAGCAGCTTACGGGGAGCAGGGGGCTACTCCTACAATGAGCAGTTCTTC. Its protein product is CASSLRGAGGYSYNEQFF.

The chain recombines TRBV30 with TRBJ2-6; perhaps TRBD2 as D (5 bases). The CDR3 totals 18 residues. Germline V CDR1 and CDR2: GTSNPN, SVGIG (reference sequence). Trimming pared 4 bases from V and 3 bases from J, leaving 22 bases between. The CDR3 region has the DNA TGTGCCTGGACATCGTTTAGAGGGCCGATTATTGGGGCCAACGTCCTGACTTTC. It yields the protein CAWTSFRGPIIGANVLTF.

This clone appeared a few times. The chain uses TRBV2 and TRBJ1-1; D is perhaps TRBD1 (6 bases). The CDR3 runs to 16 residues. Trimming took 6 bases from V and 1 from J, leaving 18 bases between them. Germline CDR1 and CDR2: SNHLY and FYNNEI. The CDR3 nucleotides read TGTGCCAGCAGGGAGTCTTGGACAGATACGAACACTGAAGCTTTCTTT. Its protein product is CASRESWTDTNTEAFF. The full variable domain, in which reference TRBV2 and TRBJ1-1 provide the parts outside the CDR3, is EPEVTQTPSHQVTQMGQEVILRCVPISNHLYFYWYRQILGQKVEFLVSFYNNEISEKSEIFDDQFSVERPDGSNFTLKIRSTKLEDSAMYFCASRESWTDTNTEAFFGQGTRLTVV.

In its sample, this clone was seen once. The V call is TRBV13, the J call TRBJ2-1, with 8 bases fitting TRBD2. Germline trimming cut 0 bases from V and 4 bases from J; bases unmatched to any gene: 11. The CDR3 sequence is 18 residues long. Per the germline V gene, CDR1 is PRHDT and CDR2 is FYEKMQ (reference sequence). CDR3 sequence reads: CASSLGPRPGGLYNEQFF. DNA of the CDR3: TGTGCCAGCAGCTTAGGCCCGCGACCGGGGGGGCTTTACAATGAGCAGTTCTTC.

This clone showed up just a few times. The chain joins TRBV2 to TRBJ1-1; possible D gene TRBD1, 5 bases. Trimming cost V 8 bases and J 1 base, with 14 bases left between them. Germline CDR1 SNHLY, CDR2 FYNNEI. The CDR3 is 14 residues long. DNA of the CDR3: TGTGCCAGCGCCGGAGGACACAGGAACACTGAAGCTTTCTTT. This codes for CASAGGHRNTEAFF.

The rearrangement links TRBV2 to TRBJ2-7; tentatively, D is TRBD1 or TRBD2 (5 bases each). The CDR3 totals 15 residues. Per germline, CDR1 SNHLY and CDR2 FYNNEI. The V gene lost 6 bases and the J gene lost 0 bases, with 15 bases spanning the gap. The DNA of the CDR3 is TGTGCCAGCAGGGACACTGGGACGGCCTCCTACGAGCAGTACTTC. It is translated as CASRDTGTASYEQYF.

The V gene is TRBV5-1, the J gene TRBJ1-4; possibly TRBD1 for D (5 bases). Germline V gives CDR1 SGHRS, CDR2 YFSETQ. The CDR3 spans 13 residues. The V end was cut by 4 bases, the J end by 7 bases, with 11 bases between. CDR3 coding DNA: TGCGCCAGCAGCCTTCAGGGATCTGAAAAACTGTTTTTT. This encodes CASSLQGSEKLFF.

In its sample, this clone was seen a few times. V gene TRBV18 combines with J gene TRBJ2-2; 7 bases agree with TRBD1. Germline lookup yields CDR1 KGHSH and CDR2 LQKENI. The CDR3 has 15 residues. Trimming removed 3 bases from V and 4 bases from J; junction bases left unmatched: 5. The CDR3 loop reads CASSPRDSLTGELFF. The CDR3 region has the DNA TGTGCCAGCTCACCCCGGGACAGCCTCACCGGGGAGCTGTTTTTT. Complete variable domain (other parts from reference TRBV18 and TRBJ2-2): NAGVMQNPRHLVRRRGQEARLRCSPMKGHSHVYWYRQLPEEGLKFMVYLQKENIIDESGMPKERFSAEFPKEGPSILRIQQVVRGDSAAYFCASSPRDSLTGELFFGEGSRLTVL.

The CDR3 here is CASSITKSGGHIQYF. The DNA for the CDR3 is TGTGCCAGCAGTATCACAAAATCAGGGGGGCACATTCAGTACTTC. V usage is TRBV27 and J usage is TRBJ2-4, with a weak D call TRBD1 (7 bases). CDR3 length: 15 residues. The ends were cut back, 5 bases at V and 8 bases at J, with 19 bases in the middle. Germline V lookup: CDR1 MNHEY, CDR2 SMNVEV (reference sequence).

V usage is TRBV2 and J usage is TRBJ1-3; D uncertain. CDR1 and CDR2 from the germline V gene are SNHLY and FYNNEI. V lost 11 bases and J 1 base, leaving 12 bases between the germline ends. The CDR3 extends over 13 amino acids. Written as DNA, the CDR3 is TGTGCCTCGGGCAGTGAGTCTGGAAACACCATATATTTT. Translating it yields CASGSESGNTIYF.

In DNA form, the CDR3 reads TGCGCCAGCAGTCCAGAGAGGGGGCACACTGAAGCTTTCTTT. Protein product: CASSPERGHTEAFF. V is TRBV5-1 and J is TRBJ1-1, with 7 bases fitting TRBD1. The CDR3 extends over 14 amino acids. Germline CDR1 SGHRS, CDR2 YFSETQ. J gave up 3 bases and V 5 bases, and 7 bases lay outside the gene matches.

The CDR3 sequence: CASSLGGGRRDGYTF. The DNA of the CDR3 is TGTGCCAGCAGCTTGGGAGGGGGACGGCGGGATGGCTACACCTTC. The J gene is TRBJ1-2, the V gene TRBV5-4; TRBD1 might be the D (6 bases). This CDR3 has 15 residues. The V end was cut by 0 bases, the J end by 6 bases, with 15 bases between. Germline V gene lookup returns CDR1 SGHNT and CDR2 YYREEE (reference sequence). Drawing the rest from reference TRBV5-4 and TRBJ1-2, the complete variable domain is ETGVTQSPTHLIKTRGQQVTLRCSSQSGHNTVSWYQQALGQGPQFIFQYYREEENGRGNFPPRFSGLQFPNYSSELNVNALELDDSALYLCASSLGGGRRDGYTFGSGTRLTVV.

This clone was detected a few times. The rearrangement uses TRBV29-1 and TRBJ2-5; D assignment may be TRBD1 or TRBD2 (6 bases each). Germline V gene sequence: CDR1 SQVTM, CDR2 ANQGSEA. This CDR3 region has 13 residues. V was trimmed by 7 bases and J by 2 bases, leaving 14 bases between them. CDR3 nucleotides: TGCAGCGCCCAAGGAGGGGGTCAAGAGACCCAGTACTTC. Its protein product is CSAQGGGQETQYF. The whole variable domain, remainder taken from reference TRBV29-1 and TRBJ2-5, is SAVISQKPSRDICQRGTSLTIQCQVDSQVTMMFWYRQQPGQSLTLIATANQGSEATYESGFVIDKFPISRPNLTFSTLTVSNMSPEDSSIYLCSAQGGGQETQYFGPGTRLLVL.

This clone was seen a handful of times. The V and J genes are TRBV18 and TRBJ1-1, with unresolved D. The CDR3 length is 14 residues. Germline assignment: CDR1 KGHSH and CDR2 LQKENI. Trimming removed 6 bases from V and 4 bases from J, with 15 bases in between. CDR3 residues: CASSRSALGTEAFF. The CDR3 region has the DNA TGTGCCAGCTCCCGTTCAGCTTTAGGCACTGAAGCTTTCTTT.

This clone was seen a handful of times. This chain joins TRBV29-1 and TRBJ2-7; 9 bases line up with TRBD1. The CDR3 consists of 15 residues. Trimming removed 6 bases from V and 2 bases from J; junction bases left unmatched: 11. The germline CDR1 and CDR2 sequences are SQVTM and ANQGSEA. Here the CDR3 reads CSVPSQGAITYEQYF. CDR3 DNA: TGCAGCGTCCCATCACAGGGGGCGATAACCTACGAGCAGTACTTC.

This clone occurred a few times. The CDR3 DNA reads TGCAGCGTTGGTGCTTTCGGACAGATCTCCTACAATGAGCAGTTCTTC. This sequence encodes CSVGAFGQISYNEQFF. The V and J genes are TRBV29-1 and TRBJ2-1; a possible D gene is TRBD1 (6 bases). CDR3 length equals 16 residues. Trimming stripped 4 bases from V and 0 bases from J, with 16 bases between. CDR1 is SQVTM and CDR2 is ANQGSEA in the germline V gene.

This clone has a handful of counts. This chain connects TRBV5-1 to TRBJ1-6; TRBD1 aligns across 8 bases. V was clipped by 7 bases and J by 7 bases; unmatched bases: 7. In germline, CDR1 is SGHRS, CDR2 YFSETQ. This CDR3 is built from 14 residues. The DNA for the CDR3 is TGCGCCAGCGCCAGGGGACAGGAAAATTCACCCCTCCACTTT. Protein: CASARGQENSPLHF. The full variable domain, rest sourced from reference TRBV5-1 and TRBJ1-6, is KAGVTQTPRYLIKTRGQQVTLSCSPISGHRSVSWYQQTPGQGLQFLFEYFSETQRNKGNFPGRFSGRQFSNSRSEMNVSTLELGDSALYLCASARGQENSPLHFGNGTRLTVT.

The chain employs TRBV27 and TRBJ2-7; D is perhaps TRBD1 (6 bases). CDR3 length: 13 amino acids. Germline CDR1 MNHEY, CDR2 SMNVEV (reference sequence). Trimming took off 2 bases at V and 1 base at J, with 6 bases between the two ends. The CDR3 DNA reads as TGTGCCAGCAGTTTAACAGGGTCCTACGAGCAGTACTTC. It encodes CASSLTGSYEQYF.

This clone has only a few counts. The chain links TRBV5-1 to TRBJ1-2; TRBD1 might be the D (5 bases). This CDR3 has 14 residues. The germline V and J ends were trimmed by 3 bases and 7 bases, with 16 bases remaining between them. CDR1 SGHRS and CDR2 YFSETQ come from the germline V gene. CDR3 residues: CASSSLDMASGYTF. The CDR3, as DNA: TGCGCCAGCAGCTCTCTGGACATGGCATCTGGCTACACCTTC.